This is a list of T cell receptor beta chains from one sample in a study of T cells in Graves' hyperthyroidism and ophthalmopathy. Via MiXCR, TCRdb re-called the multiplex PCR reads, giving one row per CDR3 protein. The sample consists of around 690,000 distinct CDR3 sequences, around 15% of them appearing once. The specimen was blood. Source of these receptors: a man in his fifties or sixties with Graves' hyperthyroidism. CDR3s include the opening cysteine and the closing phenylalanine or tryptophan. A D gene is named only where the DNA matches it firmly. Some rows have no size entry. The others give once, few or many, or a class for an expanded clone.

v_gene	abundance	d_gene	j_gene	CDR3nt	CDR3aa
TRBV2	many	TRBD2	TRBJ2-2	TGTGCCGGTGCTAGCGGGCAGAACACCGGGGAGCTGTTTTTT	CAGASGQNTGELFF
TRBV4-1	few	-	TRBJ2-7	TGCGCCAGCAGCCAAGATGATTGGGAAGAGCAGTACTTC	CASSQDDWEEQYF
TRBV24-1	-	TRBD2	TRBJ2-7	TGTGCCACCAGTGGTACTAGCGGGGGCGAGCAGTACTTC	CATSGTSGGEQYF
TRBV27	-	-	TRBJ2-3	TGTGCCAGCAGTCCCCGATGGGGGATCACAGATACGCAGTATTTT	CASSPRWGITDTQYF
TRBV7-9	many	-	TRBJ2-5	TGTGCCAGCACCCCCCGTGAGGCTTTCCAAGAGACCCAGTACTTC	CASTPREAFQETQYF
TRBV19	once	-	TRBJ2-4	TGTGCCAGTAGGATAGAAAGAATGTTAGCCAAAAACATTCAGTACTTC	CASRIERMLAKNIQYF
TRBV2	many	-	TRBJ1-1	TGTGCCAGCCACAGGGAGGCTATGAACACTGAAGCTTTCTTT	CASHREAMNTEAFF
TRBV25-1	-	-	TRBJ2-5	TGTGCCAGCAGTGACCCTACCGGTTACCTCGAGACCCAGTACTTC	CASSDPTGYLETQYF
TRBV5-4	-	TRBD2	TRBJ2-1	TGTGCCAGCAGCGTAGGACTAGCGGACGACAATGAGCAGTTCTTC	CASSVGLADDNEQFF
TRBV12-3/TRBV12-4	many	-	TRBJ2-5	TGTGCCAGCAGTTTTCAGACAGCGTCTCGAGAGACCCAGTACTTC	CASSFQTASRETQYF
TRBV20-1	few	-	TRBJ1-1	TGCAGTGCTAGTCGGGTAAACACTGAAGCTTTCTTT	CSASRVNTEAFF
TRBV5-1	-	TRBD2	TRBJ2-1	TGCGCCAGCAGCTTGGAGGTTAGCGGGAGCCTGCAGTTCTTC	CASSLEVSGSLQFF
TRBV18	many	-	TRBJ1-1	TGTGCCAGTTTCTCCCATATGAACACTGAAGCTTTCTTT	CASFSHMNTEAFF
TRBV5-1	few	TRBD1	TRBJ1-2	TGCGCCAGCAGCTCGGGGGACAGTACGTATGGCTACACCTTC	CASSSGDSTYGYTF
TRBV27	-	-	TRBJ1-1	TGTGCCAGCAGTCCATTGGCGTGGGGGGCGAATTTTCACACTGAAGCTTTCTTT	CASSPLAWGANFHTEAFF
TRBV2	many	-	TRBJ1-2	TGTGCCAGCAGGGAAAGGCAGGGCTCTAACTATGGCTACACCTTC	CASRERQGSNYGYTF
TRBV12-3/TRBV12-4	many	TRBD2	TRBJ2-1	TGTGCCAGCAGTTTGGCTAGCGGTGTCGCCTACAATGAGCAGTTCTTC	CASSLASGVAYNEQFF
TRBV7-2	many	-	TRBJ1-2	TGTGCCAGCAGCTTCACCAAAGGGCAGAGACGGGCCTATGGCTACACCTTC	CASSFTKGQRRAYGYTF
TRBV7-9	-	TRBD1	TRBJ2-7	TGTGCCAGCAGCCTGGACAGGGGCCGGGGCGAGCAGTACTTC	CASSLDRGRGEQYF
TRBV5-1	few	TRBD1	TRBJ2-3	TGCGCCAGCAGCTTGGGACAGGGAGACACAGATACGCAGTATTTT	CASSLGQGDTDTQYF
TRBV19	-	-	TRBJ2-7	TGTGCCAGTAGTACAAGACAGGTACTCTACGAGCAGTACTTC	CASSTRQVLYEQYF
TRBV28	-	-	TRBJ2-7	TGTGCCAGCAGCGAGGACCCGGTGGCCTACGAGCAGTACTTC	CASSEDPVAYEQYF
TRBV12-3/TRBV12-4	many	TRBD2	TRBJ2-5	TGTGCCAGCAGACCCCAGACTAGCGGGAGGGCCGGAGAGACCCAGTACTTC	CASRPQTSGRAGETQYF
TRBV7-9	few	TRBD2	TRBJ2-1	TGTGCCAGCAGCCGCCGACTAGCGGGAGGGCCGTTCAATGGGCAGTTCTTC	CASSRRLAGGPFNGQFF